These 11 T cell receptor beta chains came from one sample sequenced in a study of Graves' ophthalmopathy and Graves' hyperthyroidism. RNA transcripts yielded amplified TCR beta CDR3 regions. HTBI-primed RT-PCR formed the first round, and a multiplex PCR formed the second. TCRdb ran MiXCR on the multiplex PCR reads and lists one entry per CDR3 protein. The sample has 600,000 to 650,000 distinct CDR3 sequences, about a fifth seen once. The sample consisted of peripheral blood. The receptors derive from a woman between 18 and 30 years old with stable Graves' hyperthyroidism. Some clones in this sample may be carry-over from other donors' samples.

This clonotype was found a few times. V usage is TRBV20-1 and J usage is TRBJ2-3; TRBD1 might be the D (5 bases). Trimming stripped 7 bases from V and 0 bases from J, with 11 bases between. This CDR3 is 13 amino acids long. Germline CDR1 and CDR2: DFQATT and SNEGSKA (reference sequence). The CDR3: CSVPTESTDTQYF. For the CDR3, the DNA is TGCAGTGTTCCGACAGAGAGCACAGATACGCAGTATTTT.

For the CDR3, the DNA is TGTGCCTGGAGTGTAACCACAGTTATGAACACTGAAGCTTTCTTT. Translating it yields CAWSVTTVMNTEAFF. The V and J genes are TRBV30 and TRBJ1-1, with no clear D. This CDR3 is 15 amino acids long. The V end lost 0 bases, the J end lost 0 bases, and 11 bases lay between the germline ends. The germline gives CDR1 GTSNPN, CDR2 SVGIG (reference sequence). The variable domain in full, completed from reference TRBV30 and TRBJ1-1, reads SQTIHQWPATLVQPVGSPLSLECTVEGTSNPNLYWYRQAAGRGLQLLFYSVGIGQISSEVPQNLSASRPQDRQFILSSKKLLLSDSGFYLCAWSVTTVMNTEAFFGQGTRLTVV.

This clonotype showed up just once. The V and J genes are TRBV18 and TRBJ1-1; no firm D call. The ends were cut back, 2 bases at V and 4 bases at J, with 17 bases in the middle. The germline V gene encodes CDR1 KGHSH and CDR2 LQKENI. The CDR3 is 16 amino acids. The CDR3 is CASSPELAGLGTEAFF. The CDR3 DNA reads as TGTGCCAGCTCACCAGAGCTGGCCGGCTTGGGCACTGAAGCTTTCTTT. Drawing the rest from reference TRBV18 and TRBJ1-1, the complete variable domain is NAGVMQNPRHLVRRRGQEARLRCSPMKGHSHVYWYRQLPEEGLKFMVYLQKENIIDESGMPKERFSAEFPKEGPSILRIQQVVRGDSAAYFCASSPELAGLGTEAFFGQGTRLTVV.

This clonotype has at least ten counts. The chain combines TRBV19 with TRBJ2-2; possible D gene TRBD2, 6 bases. CDR3 length: 14 residues. Germline loops: CDR1 LNHDA, CDR2 SQIVND (reference sequence). The ends were cut back, 5 bases at V and 4 bases at J, with 11 bases in the middle. CDR3 loop: CASSSGGATGELFF. In DNA form, the CDR3 reads TGTGCCAGTAGTTCCGGCGGGGCCACCGGGGAGCTGTTTTTT.

This clonotype was detected ten times or more. The chain links TRBV6-1 to TRBJ1-1; 7 positions agree with TRBD1. Unmatched junction bases numbered 8, after V lost 6 bases and J lost 1 base. Germline V gene data show CDR1 as MNHNS and CDR2 as SASEGT. The length of the CDR3 is 15 residues. The CDR3 spells CASRRAGTANTEAFF. The CDR3 DNA follows: TGTGCCAGCAGAAGGGCCGGGACAGCGAACACTGAAGCTTTCTTT.

This clonotype has ten or more counts. V usage is TRBV5-1 and J usage is TRBJ2-7, with 9 positions matching TRBD1. CDR1 and CDR2 (germline): SGHRS, YFSETQ. Unmatched junction bases numbered 10, after V lost 3 bases and J lost 6 bases. The CDR3 contains 15 residues. The DNA for the CDR3 is TGCGCCAGCAGCTACCGGGACAGGGTGGTAACCGAGCAGTACTTC. The encoded protein is CASSYRDRVVTEQYF.

V and J are TRBV28 and TRBJ2-7; no definite D call. The CDR3 extends over 13 amino acids. The ends were cut back, 3 bases at V and 6 bases at J, with 12 bases in the middle. Germline CDR1 MDHEN, CDR2 SYDVKM. The CDR3 bases are TGTGCCAGCAGTTTCTGGAGTGATGCCGAGCAGTACTTC. This codes for CASSFWSDAEQYF.

V usage is TRBV27 and J usage is TRBJ1-1; possible D gene TRBD1, 6 bases. The germline V gene encodes CDR1 MNHEY and CDR2 SMNVEV (reference sequence). The V and J ends lost 3 bases and 2 bases respectively, with 16 bases between them. CDR3 length equals 16 residues. CDR3 loop: CASSFRRGVGNTEAFF. The CDR3 region has the DNA TGTGCCAGCAGTTTTCGCAGGGGAGTGGGAAACACTGAAGCTTTCTTT.

This clonotype was seen once. This chain joins TRBV3-1 and TRBJ1-1, with D unclear. V shed 4 bases and J shed 3 bases, with 12 bases lying between them. This CDR3 region has 14 residues. Germline-derived CDR1 and CDR2 are LGHDT and YNNKEL (reference sequence). CDR3 sequence: CASSLASRDTEAFF. The CDR3 nucleotides read TGTGCCAGCAGCCTGGCGAGTAGGGACACTGAAGCTTTCTTT.

This clonotype was detected many times. This CDR3 reads CASSGYIPGQGNQPQHF. In DNA form, the CDR3 reads TGTGCCAGTAGCGGGTATATCCCGGGACAGGGAAATCAGCCCCAGCATTTT. The chain employs TRBV19 and TRBJ1-5, with 9 bases that match TRBD1. This CDR3 spans 17 amino acids. Trimming removed 6 bases from V and 4 bases from J; junction bases left unmatched: 13. CDR1 is LNHDA and CDR2 is SQIVND in the germline V gene (reference sequence).

The CDR3 nucleotides are TGTGCCAGCAGTTCCCCGGGACTAGCGGGGGGGCTGTACGAGCAGTACTTC. Residues: CASSSPGLAGGLYEQYF. This chain joins TRBV28 and TRBJ2-7; 16 bases are shared with TRBD2. CDR3 length equals 17 residues. From germline, CDR1 is MDHEN and CDR2 SYDVKM. V trimming: 4 bases; J trimming: 4 bases; junction bases outside the gene matches: 7.